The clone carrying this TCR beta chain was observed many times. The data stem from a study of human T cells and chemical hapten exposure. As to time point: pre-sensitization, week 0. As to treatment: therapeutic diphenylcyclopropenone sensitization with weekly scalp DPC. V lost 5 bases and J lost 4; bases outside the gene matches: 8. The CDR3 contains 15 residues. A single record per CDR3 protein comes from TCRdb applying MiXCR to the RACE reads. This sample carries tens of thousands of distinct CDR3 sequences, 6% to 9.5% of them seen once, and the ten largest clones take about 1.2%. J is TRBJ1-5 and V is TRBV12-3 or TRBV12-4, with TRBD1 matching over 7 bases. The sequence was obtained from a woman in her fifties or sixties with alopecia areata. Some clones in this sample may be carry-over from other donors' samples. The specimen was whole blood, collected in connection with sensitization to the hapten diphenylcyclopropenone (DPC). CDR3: CASSPRGRGNQPQHF. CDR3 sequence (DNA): TGTGCCAGCAGTCCCCGGGGCAGGGGGAATCAGCCCCAGCATTTT.